In this sample, the clone carrying this TCR beta chain turned up a few times. Assay: immunoSEQ multiplex PCR; the TCRdb copy retains only in-frame clones and omits some. The sample consists of about 150,000 clones, approximately 85% of them appearing once. The germline V gene has CDR1 SGHNT and CDR2 YYREEE (reference sequence). V shed 0 bases and J shed 2 bases, with 8 bases lying between them. CDR3 size: 14 residues. The data derive from a study of blood T cell repertoires in COVID-19. The chain joins TRBV5-4 to TRBJ1-2; weak D call: TRBD1 (5 bases). The source material was peripheral blood. This clonotype was obtained from a man between 60 and 70 years old with COVID-19, enrolled during active disease. The CDR3 region is CASSLDPGNYGYTF. DNA for the CDR3: TGTGCCAGCAGCTTGGATCCAGGGAACTATGGCTACACCTTC.